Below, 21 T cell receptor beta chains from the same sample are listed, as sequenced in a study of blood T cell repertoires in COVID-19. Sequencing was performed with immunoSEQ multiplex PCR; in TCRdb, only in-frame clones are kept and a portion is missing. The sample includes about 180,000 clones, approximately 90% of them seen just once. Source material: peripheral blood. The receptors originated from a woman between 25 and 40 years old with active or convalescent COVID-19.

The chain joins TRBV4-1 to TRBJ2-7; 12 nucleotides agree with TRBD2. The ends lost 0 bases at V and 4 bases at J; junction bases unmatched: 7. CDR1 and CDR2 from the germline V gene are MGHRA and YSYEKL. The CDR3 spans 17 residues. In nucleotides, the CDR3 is TGCGCCAGCAGCCAAGACAGGGGGACTAGCGGGCGATACGAGCAGTACTTC. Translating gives CASSQDRGTSGRYEQYF.

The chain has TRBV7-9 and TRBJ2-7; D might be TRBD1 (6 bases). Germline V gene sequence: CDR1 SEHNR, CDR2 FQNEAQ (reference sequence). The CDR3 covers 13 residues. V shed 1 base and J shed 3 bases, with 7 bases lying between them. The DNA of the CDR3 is TGTGCCAGCAGCTTAGAGGACAGCTACGAGCAGTACTTC. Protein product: CASSLEDSYEQYF.

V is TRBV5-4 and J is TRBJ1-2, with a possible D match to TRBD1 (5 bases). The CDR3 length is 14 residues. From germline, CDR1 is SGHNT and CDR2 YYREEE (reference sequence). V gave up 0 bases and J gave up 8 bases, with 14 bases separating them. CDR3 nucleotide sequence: TGTGCCAGCAGCTTGGAGGACACCGGTCGGGGCTACACCTTC. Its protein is CASSLEDTGRGYTF.

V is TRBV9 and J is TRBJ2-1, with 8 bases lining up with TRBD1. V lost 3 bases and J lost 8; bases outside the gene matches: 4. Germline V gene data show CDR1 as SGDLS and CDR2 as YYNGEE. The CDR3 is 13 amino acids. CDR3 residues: CASSAPTGDEQFF. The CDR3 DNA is TGTGCCAGCAGCGCCCCGACAGGGGATGAGCAGTTCTTC.

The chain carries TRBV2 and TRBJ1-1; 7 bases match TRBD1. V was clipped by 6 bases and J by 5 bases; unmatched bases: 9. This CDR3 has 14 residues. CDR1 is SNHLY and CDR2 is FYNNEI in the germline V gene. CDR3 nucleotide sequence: TGTGCCAGCAGCGGTGCCAGGGGGAGGACTGAAGCTTTCTTT. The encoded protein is CASSGARGRTEAFF.

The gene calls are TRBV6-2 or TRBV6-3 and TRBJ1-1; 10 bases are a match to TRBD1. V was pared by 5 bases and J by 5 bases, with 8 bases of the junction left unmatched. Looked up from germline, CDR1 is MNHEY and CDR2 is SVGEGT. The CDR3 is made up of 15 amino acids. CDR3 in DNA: TGTGCCAGCAGTGGGAGACAGGGGGCAAAGACTGAAGCTTTCTTT. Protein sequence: CASSGRQGAKTEAFF.

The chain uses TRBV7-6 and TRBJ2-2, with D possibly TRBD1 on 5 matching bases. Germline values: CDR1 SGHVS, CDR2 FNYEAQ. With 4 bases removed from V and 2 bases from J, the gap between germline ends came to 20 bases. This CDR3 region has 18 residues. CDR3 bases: TGTGCCAGCAGCTCGTACACCGGACACTTCCTCAACACCGGGGAGCTGTTTTTT. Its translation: CASSSYTGHFLNTGELFF. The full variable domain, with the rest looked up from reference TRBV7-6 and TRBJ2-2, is GAGVSQSPRYKVTKRGQDVALRCDPISGHVSLYWYRQALGQGPEFLTYFNYEAQQDKSGLPNDRFSAERPEGSISTLTIQRTEQRDSAMYRCASSSYTGHFLNTGELFFGEGSRLTVL.

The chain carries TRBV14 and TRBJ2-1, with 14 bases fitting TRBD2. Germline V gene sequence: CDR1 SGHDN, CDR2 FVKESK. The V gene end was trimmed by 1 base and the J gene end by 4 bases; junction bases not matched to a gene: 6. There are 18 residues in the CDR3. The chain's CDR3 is CASSQGTSGGPLYNEQFF. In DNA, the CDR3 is TGTGCCAGCAGCCAAGGGACTAGCGGGGGGCCATTATACAATGAGCAGTTCTTC.

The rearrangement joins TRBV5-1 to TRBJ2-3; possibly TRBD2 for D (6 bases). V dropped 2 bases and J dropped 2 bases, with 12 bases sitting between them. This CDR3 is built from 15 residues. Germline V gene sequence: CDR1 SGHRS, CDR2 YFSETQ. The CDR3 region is CASSFGRGLTDTQYF. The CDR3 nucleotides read TGCGCCAGCAGCTTTGGGCGGGGCCTCACAGATACGCAGTATTTT. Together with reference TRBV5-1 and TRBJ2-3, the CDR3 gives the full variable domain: KAGVTQTPRYLIKTRGQQVTLSCSPISGHRSVSWYQQTPGQGLQFLFEYFSETQRNKGNFPGRFSGRQFSNSRSEMNVSTLELGDSALYLCASSFGRGLTDTQYFGPGTRLTVL.

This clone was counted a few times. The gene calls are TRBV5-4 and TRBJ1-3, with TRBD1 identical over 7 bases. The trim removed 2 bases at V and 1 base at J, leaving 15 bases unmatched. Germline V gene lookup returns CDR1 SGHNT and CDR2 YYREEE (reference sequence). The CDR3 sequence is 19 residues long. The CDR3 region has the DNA TGTGCCAGCAGCTTCCGACAGGGTCTGATCCTTCCTTCTGGAAACACCATATATTTT. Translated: CASSFRQGLILPSGNTIYF.

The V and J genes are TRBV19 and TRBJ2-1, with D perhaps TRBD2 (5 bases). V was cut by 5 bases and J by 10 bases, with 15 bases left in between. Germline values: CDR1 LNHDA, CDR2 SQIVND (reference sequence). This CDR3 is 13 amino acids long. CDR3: CASSGAVVWEQFF. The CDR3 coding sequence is TGTGCCAGTAGTGGAGCGGTTGTGTGGGAGCAGTTCTTC.

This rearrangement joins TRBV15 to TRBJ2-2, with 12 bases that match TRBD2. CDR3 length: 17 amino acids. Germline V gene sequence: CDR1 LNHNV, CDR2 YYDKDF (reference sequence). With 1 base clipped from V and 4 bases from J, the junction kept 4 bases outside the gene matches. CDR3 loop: CATSRGTSGVLTGELFF. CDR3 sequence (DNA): TGTGCCACCAGCAGAGGGACTAGCGGGGTCCTCACCGGGGAGCTGTTTTTT. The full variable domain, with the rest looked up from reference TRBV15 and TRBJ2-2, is DAMVIQNPRYQVTQFGKPVTLSCSQTLNHNVMYWYQQKSSQAPKLLFHYYDKDFNNEADTPDNFQSRRPNTSFCFLDIRSPGLGDTAMYLCATSRGTSGVLTGELFFGEGSRLTVL.

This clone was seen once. The CDR3 sequence is CAIRAGTGFPSGSPDTQYF. CDR3 nucleotide sequence: TGTGCCATCAGGGCCGGGACAGGGTTCCCTAGCGGGAGTCCAGATACGCAGTATTTT. The chain has TRBV10-3 and TRBJ2-3; D perhaps matches TRBD2 (10 bases). Trimming removed 6 bases at V and 4 bases at J, with 29 bases between. The CDR3 length is 19 residues. Germline CDR1 is ENHRY and CDR2 is SYGVKD.

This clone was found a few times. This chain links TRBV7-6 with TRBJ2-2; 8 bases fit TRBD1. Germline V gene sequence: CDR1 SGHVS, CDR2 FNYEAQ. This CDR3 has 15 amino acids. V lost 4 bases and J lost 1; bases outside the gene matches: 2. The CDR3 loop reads CASSSDRVNTGELFF. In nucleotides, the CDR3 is TGTGCCAGCAGCTCGGACAGGGTGAACACCGGGGAGCTGTTTTTT.

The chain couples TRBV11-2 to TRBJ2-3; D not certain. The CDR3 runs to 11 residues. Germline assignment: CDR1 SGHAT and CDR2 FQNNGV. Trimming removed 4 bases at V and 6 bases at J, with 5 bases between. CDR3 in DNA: TGTGCCAGCAGCTCTGTGGATACGCAGTATTTT. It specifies CASSSVDTQYF.

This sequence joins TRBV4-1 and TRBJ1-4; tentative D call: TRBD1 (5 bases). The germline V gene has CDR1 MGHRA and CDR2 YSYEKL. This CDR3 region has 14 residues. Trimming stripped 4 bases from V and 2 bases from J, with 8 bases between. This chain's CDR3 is CASSPPGTNEKLFF. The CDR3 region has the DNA TGCGCCAGCAGCCCCCCAGGGACTAATGAAAAACTGTTTTTT.

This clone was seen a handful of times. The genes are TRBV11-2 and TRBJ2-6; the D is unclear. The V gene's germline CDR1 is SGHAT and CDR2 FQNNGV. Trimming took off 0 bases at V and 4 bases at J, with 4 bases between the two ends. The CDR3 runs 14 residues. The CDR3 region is CASSLDRGANVLTF. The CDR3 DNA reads TGTGCCAGCAGCTTAGATAGAGGGGCCAACGTCCTGACTTTC.

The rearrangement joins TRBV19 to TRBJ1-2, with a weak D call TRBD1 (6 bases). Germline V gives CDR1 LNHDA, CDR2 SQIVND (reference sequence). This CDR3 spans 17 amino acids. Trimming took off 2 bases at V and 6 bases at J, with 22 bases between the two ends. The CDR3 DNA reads TGTGCCAGTAGTATAATCGGGCAGGCCCCACAGGGCGATGGCTACACCTTC. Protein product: CASSIIGQAPQGDGYTF.

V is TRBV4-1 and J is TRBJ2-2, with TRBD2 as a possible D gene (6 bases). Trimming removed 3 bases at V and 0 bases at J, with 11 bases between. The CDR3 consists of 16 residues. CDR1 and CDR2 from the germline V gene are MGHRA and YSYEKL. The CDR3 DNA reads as TGCGCCAGCAGCCATGCCGGGACTCCGAACACCGGGGAGCTGTTTTTT. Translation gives CASSHAGTPNTGELFF.

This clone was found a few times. The CDR3 protein is CARSLDTGFNYGYTF. The CDR3 nucleotides read TGTGCCAGAAGCTTGGATACAGGGTTTAACTATGGCTACACCTTC. The chain employs TRBV5-3 and TRBJ1-2; perhaps TRBD1 as D (6 bases). TRBV5-3 is given ORF status, its function remaining uncertain. CDR3 length: 15 amino acids. V gave up 0 bases and J gave up 1 base, with 10 bases separating them.

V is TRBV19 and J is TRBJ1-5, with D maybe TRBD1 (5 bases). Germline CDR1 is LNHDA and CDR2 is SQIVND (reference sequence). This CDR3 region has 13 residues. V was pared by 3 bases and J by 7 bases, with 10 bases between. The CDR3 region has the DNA TGTGCCAGTAGTATGCAGGGAGGACAGCCCCAGCATTTT. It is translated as CASSMQGGQPQHF.